The clone carrying this T cell receptor (beta chain) was found many times. Its matching antigen is unknown. The time point denotes: newly diagnosed GD, antithyroid drugs for less than 3 months. TCR sequences were obtained from RNA taken from PBMCs. This record belongs to a study of regulatory T cells in long-lasting Graves disease. Background on the study: Those Graves' patients who were newly diagnosed had been on antithyroid drugs under 3 months. Study findings and constraints: Among samples with persistent disease, TRBV28, TRBJ1-2 and TRBJ2-5 were favored.

The authors built TCR beta libraries using iRepertoire HTBI primers and Arm-PCR of CDR3 regions. Each CDR3 protein is one row after TCRdb ran MiXCR on the multiplex PCR reads. Of hundreds of thousands of distinct CDR3 sequences listed, about 15% are singletons. From germline, CDR1 is SGHTA and CDR2 FQGNSA. V dropped 5 bases and J dropped 9 bases, with 14 bases sitting between them. The length of the CDR3 is 13 residues. The same sample was also studied in work on T cells in Graves' hyperthyroidism and ophthalmopathy.

The chain links TRBV7-2 to TRBJ2-1; D might be TRBD2 (6 bases). The receptor's source is a woman in her thirties with Graves disease. The specimen was peripheral blood mononuclear cells (PBMCs), collected at new diagnosis, from a patient treated with antithyroid drugs. CDR3 protein: CASSGRLVSEQFF. The CDR3 bases are TGTGCCAGCAGCGGTCGACTAGTTTCTGAGCAGTTCTTC. The full variable domain, completed using reference TRBV7-2 and TRBJ2-1, is GAGVSQSPSNKVTEKGKDVELRCDPISGHTALYWYRQSLGQGLEFLIYFQGNSAPDKSGLPSDRFSAERTGGSVSTLTIQRTQQEDSAVYLCASSGRLVSEQFFGPGTRLTVL.